The 29 T cell receptor beta chains below come from one sample, sequenced in a study of CD8+ T cells in alopecia areata. The treatment denotes: oral pan-JAK inhibitor, 5-10 mg twice daily. The authors extracted RNA and reverse transcribed it into cDNA as the sequencing template. This table comes from immunoSEQ multiplex PCR, and its TCRdb copy is limited to in-frame clones, with some not included. The data hold 150,000 to 200,000 clones, with roughly 64% observed a single time. Sequencing used CD4+ T cells sorted from blood, obtained at week 24, from a patient treated with tofacitinib. The source is a human donor with alopecia areata.

The V call is TRBV7-2, the J call TRBJ2-2, with unresolved D. CDR3 length: 14 residues. V was trimmed by 1 base and J by 5 bases, leaving 8 bases between them. From germline, CDR1 is SGHTA and CDR2 FQGNSA. CDR3 in amino acids: CASSLGTRTGELFF. For the CDR3, the DNA is TGTGCCAGCAGCTTAGGCACCAGAACCGGGGAGCTGTTTTTT.

This chain links TRBV5-4 with TRBJ2-5; TRBD2 matches 9 bases. Looked up from germline, CDR1 is SGHNT and CDR2 is YYREEE (reference sequence). The V segment lost 2 bases and the J segment 2 bases; nucleotides outside the gene matches: 4. The CDR3 consists of 15 residues. The CDR3 region has the DNA TGTGCCAGCAGCTTAAGCGGGGGGCCTCAAGAGACCCAGTACTTC. This gives the protein CASSLSGGPQETQYF.

Turning to this clone: This CDR3 is also generated by other DNA sequences in the sample. In nucleotides, the CDR3 is TGCGCCAGCAGCTTGGAAGGGGGAACAGATACGCAGTATTTT. Translating it yields CASSLEGGTDTQYF. The V gene is TRBV5-1, the J gene TRBJ2-3; D perhaps matches TRBD1 (6 bases). The CDR3 spans 14 residues. V lost 0 bases and J lost 3, with 8 bases in between. Per the germline V gene, CDR1 is SGHRS and CDR2 is YFSETQ.

V and J are TRBV5-6 and TRBJ1-4, with 7 bases lining up with TRBD1. CDR1 and CDR2 (germline): SGHDT, YYEEEE. Trimming removed 2 bases from V and 5 bases from J; junction bases left unmatched: 3. The CDR3 consists of 14 residues. CDR3 DNA: TGTGCCAGCAGCTTCGGGACAGAGAATGAAAAACTGTTTTTT. It yields the protein CASSFGTENEKLFF.

V usage is TRBV10-3 and J usage is TRBJ2-1; D is perhaps TRBD2 (6 bases). Germline V gene lookup returns CDR1 ENHRY and CDR2 SYGVKD. This CDR3 spans 15 amino acids. The germline V and J ends were trimmed by 7 bases and 9 bases, with 22 bases remaining between them. DNA of the CDR3: TGTGCCATCAACCGTAGTACACGGGAGCCGGGTGAGCAGTTCTTC. As protein: CAINRSTREPGEQFF.

In this sample, this clone turned up a few times. The J gene is TRBJ2-5, the V gene TRBV23-1, with a weak D call TRBD1 (5 bases). TRBV23-1 is given ORF status, its function remaining uncertain. The V end lost 4 bases, the J end lost 5 bases, and 14 bases lay between the germline ends. The CDR3 contains 14 residues. The CDR3 nucleotides are TGCGCCAGCAGTCCGGACAACGGCCGGGAGACCCAGTACTTC. It translates to CASSPDNGRETQYF.

The J gene is TRBJ2-3, the V gene TRBV29-1; 8 bases line up with TRBD2. Germline trimming cut 2 bases from V and 7 bases from J; bases unmatched to any gene: 14. This CDR3 contains 16 residues. From germline, CDR1 is SQVTM and CDR2 ANQGSEA. CDR3 bases: TGCAGCGTTGAAAAAGTTGACGGGGGGGCCCGTTATACGCAGTATTTT. This gives the protein CSVEKVDGGARYTQYF.

V gene TRBV7-2 combines with J gene TRBJ2-5; unclear D gene. The V end lost 1 base, the J end lost 0 bases, and 0 bases lay between the germline ends. The CDR3 is 12 residues long. The germline V gene has CDR1 SGHTA and CDR2 FQGNSA. Here the CDR3 DNA reads TGTGCCAGCAGCTTAGACCAAGAGACCCAGTACTTC. It encodes CASSLDQETQYF.

The chain carries TRBV7-9 and TRBJ2-7, with a possible D match to TRBD2 (6 bases). V dropped 5 bases and J dropped 5 bases, with 28 bases sitting between them. This CDR3 is 18 amino acids long. Germline CDR1 and CDR2: SEHNR and FQNEAQ (reference sequence). In DNA form, the CDR3 reads TGTGCCAGCAGCCACCGGGGGTGGGGCGGGGCCTTTGTGAACGAGCAGTACTTC. Protein product: CASSHRGWGGAFVNEQYF.

The J gene is TRBJ2-3, the V gene TRBV19; D remains unclear. The CDR3 contains 14 residues. Trimming removed 2 bases at V and 2 bases at J, with 8 bases between. Germline V gene data show CDR1 as LNHDA and CDR2 as SQIVND (reference sequence). The CDR3: CASSIRLPTDTQYF. CDR3 bases: TGTGCCAGTAGTATACGCCTTCCCACAGATACGCAGTATTTT.

There are a few counts of this clone. Other nucleotide sequences from this sample produce the same CDR3. This sequence joins TRBV5-1 and TRBJ2-7; 8 bases fit TRBD2. V gave up 3 bases and J gave up 2 bases; unmatched junction bases: 4. Germline CDR1 SGHRS, CDR2 YFSETQ. The CDR3 covers 14 residues. CDR3 residues: CASSSRGVTYEQYF. CDR3 DNA sequence: TGCGCCAGCAGCTCGCGGGGGGTTACCTACGAGCAGTACTTC.

The chain is built from TRBV28 and TRBJ1-1; tentative D call: TRBD1 (6 bases). V gave up 9 bases and J gave up 6 bases, with 17 bases separating them. Germline assignment: CDR1 MDHEN and CDR2 SYDVKM. The CDR3 covers 13 residues. The CDR3 DNA follows: TGTGCCAGTCTTTACAGGGAAACTTCTGAAGCTTTCTTT. It encodes CASLYRETSEAFF.

This clone has a handful of counts. V gene TRBV29-1 combines with J gene TRBJ1-1; a possible D gene is TRBD1 (5 bases). The CDR3 contains 13 residues. V gave up 6 bases and J gave up 1 base, with 12 bases separating them. Germline assignment: CDR1 SQVTM and CDR2 ANQGSEA. The CDR3 DNA follows: TGCAGCGTCAGACAGAACCAGAACACTGAAGCTTTCTTT. This codes for CSVRQNQNTEAFF. The whole variable domain, filled in from reference TRBV29-1 and TRBJ1-1, reads SAVISQKPSRDICQRGTSLTIQCQVDSQVTMMFWYRQQPGQSLTLIATANQGSEATYESGFVIDKFPISRPNLTFSTLTVSNMSPEDSSIYLCSVRQNQNTEAFFGQGTRLTVV.

Only a few counts were recorded for this clone. V usage is TRBV7-2 and J usage is TRBJ1-2; 8 nucleotides agree with TRBD1. The germline CDR1 and CDR2 sequences are SGHTA and FQGNSA. The V segment lost 0 bases and the J segment 10 bases; nucleotides outside the gene matches: 4. The CDR3 sequence is 13 residues long. DNA of the CDR3: TGTGCCAGCAGCTTAGCGGGACAGGAGGTCTACACCTTC. Translation: CASSLAGQEVYTF.

The chain has TRBV20-1 and TRBJ2-5; D is ambiguous. CDR1 and CDR2 (germline): DFQATT, SNEGSKA (reference sequence). V was clipped by 5 bases and J by 4 bases, with 8 bases between them. The CDR3 is 11 residues long. The CDR3 loop reads CSADRGETQYF. CDR3 DNA: TGCAGTGCTGACCGAGGAGAGACCCAGTACTTC.

For this clone: Other DNA variants within this sample encode the same CDR3. The chain carries TRBV7-3 and TRBJ2-2, with D unresolved. In germline, CDR1 is SGHTA, CDR2 FQGTGA. The CDR3 runs to 13 residues. Between the trimmed V and J ends, which lost 3 bases and 1 base, there was a span of 3 bases. CDR3 DNA: TGTGCCAGCAGCTTGGGGAACACCGGGGAGCTGTTTTTT. Translated, it gives CASSLGNTGELFF.

This clone showed up just a few times. The chain links TRBV7-2 to TRBJ2-3; D uncertain. Germline assignment: CDR1 SGHTA and CDR2 FQGNSA. The CDR3 covers 12 residues. V was trimmed by 5 bases and J by 6 bases, leaving 9 bases between them. This chain's CDR3 is CASSTSSDTQYF. The CDR3 DNA reads TGTGCCAGCAGCACATCTTCGGATACGCAGTATTTT.

The table lists this clone with a few counts. The chain recombines TRBV2 with TRBJ1-1; no definite D call. In germline, CDR1 is SNHLY, CDR2 FYNNEI. CDR3 size: 11 residues. V lost 7 bases and J lost 1, with 4 bases in between. DNA of the CDR3: TGTGCCAGCATAGAGAACACTGAAGCTTTCTTT. Translation gives CASIENTEAFF. Looking up the rest from reference TRBV2 and TRBJ1-1 gives the full variable domain: EPEVTQTPSHQVTQMGQEVILRCVPISNHLYFYWYRQILGQKVEFLVSFYNNEISEKSEIFDDQFSVERPDGSNFTLKIRSTKLEDSAMYFCASIENTEAFFGQGTRLTVV.

The chain combines TRBV10-3 with TRBJ1-2, with D possibly TRBD1 on 6 matching bases. Trimming shortened V by 3 bases and J by 5 bases, and 13 bases separated the two germline ends. This CDR3 comprises 14 residues. Germline CDR1 is ENHRY and CDR2 is SYGVKD. As DNA, the CDR3 is TGTGCCATCAGTGATGCCCAGGGGACTTATGGCTACACCTTC. Protein: CAISDAQGTYGYTF.

CDR3: CASSLVDKSPEQFF. The CDR3 DNA sequence: TGTGCCAGCAGCTTAGTAGACAAATCACCTGAGCAGTTCTTC. The J gene is TRBJ2-1, the V gene TRBV7-2; D remains ambiguous. This CDR3 contains 14 residues. Germline CDR1 reads SGHTA; CDR2 reads FQGNSA. The germline V and J ends were trimmed by 1 base and 9 bases, with 13 bases remaining between them. Together with reference TRBV7-2 and TRBJ2-1, the CDR3 gives the full variable domain: GAGVSQSPSNKVTEKGKDVELRCDPISGHTALYWYRQSLGQGLEFLIYFQGNSAPDKSGLPSDRFSAERTGGSVSTLTIQRTQQEDSAVYLCASSLVDKSPEQFFGPGTRLTVL.

V usage is TRBV4-1 and J usage is TRBJ2-2; TRBD1 agrees at 7 bases. Unmatched junction bases numbered 4, after V lost 0 bases and J lost 0 bases. This CDR3 is 17 amino acids long. Germline assignment: CDR1 MGHRA and CDR2 YSYEKL. As DNA, the CDR3 is TGCGCCAGCAGCCAAGAGATGCAGGGGGCGAACACCGGGGAGCTGTTTTTT. It specifies CASSQEMQGANTGELFF.

This clone was seen a handful of times. The J gene is TRBJ2-5, the V gene TRBV7-2, with unresolved D. The V gene's germline CDR1 is SGHTA and CDR2 FQGNSA. The CDR3 is 13 residues long. Trimming removed 7 bases at V and 5 bases at J, with 14 bases between. The CDR3 here is CASIVRKEETQYF. DNA of the CDR3: TGTGCCAGCATCGTACGCAAGGAGGAGACCCAGTACTTC.

V is TRBV9 and J is TRBJ2-5; maybe TRBD1 (6 bases). With 3 bases removed from V and 0 bases from J, the gap between germline ends came to 12 bases. CDR1 is SGDLS and CDR2 is YYNGEE in the germline V gene. The CDR3 is made up of 15 amino acids. This CDR3 is CASSAGAGNQETQYF. CDR3 bases: TGTGCCAGCAGCGCAGGGGCAGGGAACCAAGAGACCCAGTACTTC.

The chain recombines TRBV5-4 with TRBJ2-3; the match to TRBD2 covers 10 bases. V was clipped by 3 bases and J by 2 bases; unmatched bases: 6. Per germline, CDR1 SGHNT and CDR2 YYREEE (reference sequence). CDR3 length equals 16 residues. The CDR3 loop is CASSYRTSGHTDTQYF. CDR3 coding DNA: TGTGCCAGCAGCTATCGGACTAGCGGACACACAGATACGCAGTATTTT.

The chain couples TRBV30 to TRBJ2-5; D remains unclear. The V gene's germline CDR1 is GTSNPN and CDR2 SVGIG (reference sequence). The CDR3 runs 11 residues. V dropped 5 bases and J dropped 1 base, with 5 bases sitting between them. CDR3: CAWAPQETQYF. The CDR3 bases are TGTGCCTGGGCTCCCCAAGAGACCCAGTACTTC.

V gene TRBV27 combines with J gene TRBJ1-2; D uncertain. Germline V CDR1 and CDR2: MNHEY, SMNVEV (reference sequence). Trimming took 2 bases from V and 1 from J, leaving 8 bases between them. CDR3 length equals 14 residues. CDR3 nucleotide sequence: TGTGCCAGCAGTTTAAACGGAGATAACTATGGCTACACCTTC. Protein sequence: CASSLNGDNYGYTF.

This rearrangement joins TRBV10-3 to TRBJ2-2; D remains ambiguous. Trimming pared 0 bases from V and 2 bases from J, leaving 10 bases between. This CDR3 contains 16 residues. The V gene's germline CDR1 is ENHRY and CDR2 SYGVKD. CDR3: CAISESKGRNTGELFF. CDR3 DNA: TGTGCCATCAGTGAGTCGAAGGGCCGAAACACCGGGGAGCTGTTTTTT.

V is TRBV29-1 and J is TRBJ2-7; D is uncertain. CDR3 length equals 10 residues. Germline loops: CDR1 SQVTM, CDR2 ANQGSEA. DNA of the CDR3: TGCAGGAAGGGATCCTACGAGCAGTACTTC. Translation gives CRKGSYEQYF.

This clone came up once. The V call is TRBV5-6, the J call TRBJ2-7; 10 nucleotides line up with TRBD2. Germline CDR1 and CDR2: SGHDT and YYEEEE. J was trimmed by 2 bases and V by 4 bases; bases with no gene match: 18. This CDR3 has 19 residues. CDR3 coding DNA: TGTGCCAGCAGCCCAACCCGGGGGGGGCTAGCGGGAGTCCCCTACGAGCAGTACTTC. Translated: CASSPTRGGLAGVPYEQYF.